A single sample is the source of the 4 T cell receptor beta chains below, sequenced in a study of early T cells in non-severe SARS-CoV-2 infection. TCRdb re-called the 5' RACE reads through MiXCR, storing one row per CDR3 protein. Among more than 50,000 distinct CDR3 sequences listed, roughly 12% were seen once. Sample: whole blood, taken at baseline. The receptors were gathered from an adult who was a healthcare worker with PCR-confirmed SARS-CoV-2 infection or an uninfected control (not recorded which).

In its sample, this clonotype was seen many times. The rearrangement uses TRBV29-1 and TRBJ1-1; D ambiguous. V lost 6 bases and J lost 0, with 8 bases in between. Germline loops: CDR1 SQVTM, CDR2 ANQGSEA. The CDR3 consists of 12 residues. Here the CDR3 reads CSVQHMNTEAFF. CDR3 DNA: TGCAGCGTCCAGCATATGAACACTGAAGCTTTCTTT.

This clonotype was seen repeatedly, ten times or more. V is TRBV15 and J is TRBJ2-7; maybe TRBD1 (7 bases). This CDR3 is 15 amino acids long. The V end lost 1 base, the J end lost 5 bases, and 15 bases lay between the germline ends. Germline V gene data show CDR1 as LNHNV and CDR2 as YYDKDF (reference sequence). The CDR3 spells CATSRGLTGRNEQYF. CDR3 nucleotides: TGTGCCACCAGCAGAGGTTTGACAGGGAGGAACGAGCAGTACTTC.

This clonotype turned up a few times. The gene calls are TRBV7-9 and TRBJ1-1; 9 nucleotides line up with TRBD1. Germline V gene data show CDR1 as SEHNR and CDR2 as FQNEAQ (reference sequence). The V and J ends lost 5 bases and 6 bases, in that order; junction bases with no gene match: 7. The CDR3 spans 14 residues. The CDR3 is CASSPDRGKAEAFF. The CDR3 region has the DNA TGTGCCAGCAGCCCCGACAGGGGGAAGGCTGAAGCTTTCTTT.

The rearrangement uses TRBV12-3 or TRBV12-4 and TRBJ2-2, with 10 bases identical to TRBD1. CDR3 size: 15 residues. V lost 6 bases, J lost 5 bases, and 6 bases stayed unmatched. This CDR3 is CASRMGQGKTGELFF. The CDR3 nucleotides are TGTGCCAGCAGGATGGGACAGGGGAAGACCGGGGAGCTGTTTTTT.